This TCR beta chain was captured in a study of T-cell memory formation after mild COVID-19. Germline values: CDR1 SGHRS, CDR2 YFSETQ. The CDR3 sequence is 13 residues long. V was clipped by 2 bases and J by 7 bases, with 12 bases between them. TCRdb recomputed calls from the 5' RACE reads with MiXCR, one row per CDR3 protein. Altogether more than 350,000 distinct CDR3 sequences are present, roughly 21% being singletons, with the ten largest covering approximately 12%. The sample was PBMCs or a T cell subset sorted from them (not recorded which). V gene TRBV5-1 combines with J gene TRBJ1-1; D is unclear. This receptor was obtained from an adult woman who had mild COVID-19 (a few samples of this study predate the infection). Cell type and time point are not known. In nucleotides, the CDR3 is TGCGCCAGCAGCTTCCACGGGAAGGATGAAGCTTTCTTT. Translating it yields CASSFHGKDEAFF.